Listed here are 10 T cell receptor beta chains from one sample, sequenced in a study of cytomegalovirus exposure and HLA in healthy donors. PCR used 60 Vbeta primers and 13 Jbeta primers. Profiling relied on immunoSEQ multiplex PCR, and the TCRdb table lists in-frame clones only, not all of them. The data show around 130,000 clones, around 72% seen once. Sequenced material: PBMCs. These receptors came from a woman between 18 and 29 years old in good health and CMV-seronegative.

CDR3 residues: CASSRRDSSSGNTIYF. In DNA form, the CDR3 reads TGCGCCAGCAGCCGCCGGGACAGCAGCTCTGGAAACACCATATATTTT. This chain uses TRBV5-1 with TRBJ1-3, with 7 bases identical to TRBD1. The length of the CDR3 is 16 residues. The trim removed 4 bases at V and 0 bases at J, leaving 7 bases unmatched. Germline V gives CDR1 SGHRS, CDR2 YFSETQ.

The rearrangement links TRBV5-1 to TRBJ2-7, with D perhaps TRBD2 (6 bases). V was pared by 5 bases and J by 6 bases, with 24 bases between. Looked up from germline, CDR1 is SGHRS and CDR2 is YFSETQ. CDR3 length: 16 amino acids. DNA for the CDR3: TGCGCCAGCAGTTATACAGTCGGGGGTGCGCTGGGCGAGCAGTACTTC. Translated, it gives CASSYTVGGALGEQYF.

The chain has TRBV28 and TRBJ1-5; 7 nucleotides line up with TRBD1. Trimming at V came to 6 bases and at J to 2 bases, leaving 10 bases not matched to a gene. Germline V CDR1 and CDR2: MDHEN, SYDVKM. The CDR3 sequence is 16 residues long. The CDR3 DNA is TGTGCCAGCAGAGGGACAGTTTTCGTTGGCAATCAGCCCCAGCATTTT. Its translation: CASRGTVFVGNQPQHF.

The CDR3 loop is CASTIAGGPFGELFF. DNA of the CDR3: TGTGCCAGCACTATAGCGGGAGGCCCCTTTGGGGAGCTGTTTTTT. The V call is TRBV6-1, the J call TRBJ2-2, with 10 bases aligning to TRBD2. There are 15 residues in the CDR3. V gave up 7 bases and J gave up 8 bases; unmatched junction bases: 10. The V gene's germline CDR1 is MNHNS and CDR2 SASEGT.

The V call is TRBV18, the J call TRBJ2-7; tentative D call: TRBD2 (6 bases). Per germline, CDR1 KGHSH and CDR2 LQKENI. The ends were cut back, 5 bases at V and 6 bases at J, with 17 bases in the middle. This CDR3 comprises 14 residues. In nucleotides, the CDR3 is TGTGCCAGCTCAGGGGGGTACGCTGGGCCCGAGCAGTACTTC. Translating gives CASSGGYAGPEQYF. Combining the CDR3 with reference TRBV18 and TRBJ2-7 gives the whole variable domain NAGVMQNPRHLVRRRGQEARLRCSPMKGHSHVYWYRQLPEEGLKFMVYLQKENIIDESGMPKERFSAEFPKEGPSILRIQQVVRGDSAAYFCASSGGYAGPEQYFGPGTRLTVT.

The V and J genes are TRBV15 and TRBJ2-7, with 10 bases lining up with TRBD2. Germline CDR1 is LNHNV and CDR2 is YYDKDF (reference sequence). This CDR3 is 15 amino acids long. V shed 5 bases and J 2 bases; nucleotides not matched to a gene: 6. The CDR3 is CATSARLAGPYEQYF. As DNA, the CDR3 is TGTGCCACCAGCGCAAGACTAGCGGGTCCCTACGAGCAGTACTTC.

This clone was observed once. The chain employs TRBV5-6 and TRBJ2-7, with 7 positions matching TRBD1. V gave up 4 bases and J gave up 3 bases; unmatched junction bases: 7. The CDR3 spans 14 residues. Germline loops: CDR1 SGHDT, CDR2 YYEEEE. The CDR3 bases are TGTGCCAGCAGCCCCCCGGGACAGCTCTACGAGCAGTACTTC. Encoded protein: CASSPPGQLYEQYF.

This clone was found once. The genes are TRBV6-5 and TRBJ1-3, with D perhaps TRBD1 (5 bases). CDR1 is MNHEY, CDR2 SVGAGI, per germline. With 8 bases removed from V and 1 base from J, the gap between germline ends came to 15 bases. This CDR3 has 15 residues. CDR3 in DNA: TGTGCCAGCGCCCCTCCCGGGGGATCTGGAAACACCATATATTTT. This gives the protein CASAPPGGSGNTIYF.

A few counts support this clone. This sequence joins TRBV9 and TRBJ1-1, with a possible D match to TRBD1 (5 bases). The CDR3 contains 15 residues. V was clipped by 2 bases and J by 0 bases, with 11 bases between them. Looked up from germline, CDR1 is SGDLS and CDR2 is YYNGEE. The CDR3 region is CASSVFGGVNTEAFF. CDR3 coding DNA: TGTGCCAGCAGCGTTTTCGGGGGGGTGAACACTGAAGCTTTCTTT. Drawing the rest from reference TRBV9 and TRBJ1-1, the complete variable domain is DSGVTQTPKHLITATGQRVTLRCSPRSGDLSVYWYQQSLDQGLQFLIQYYNGEERAKGNILERFSAQQFPDLHSELNLSSLELGDSALYFCASSVFGGVNTEAFFGQGTRLTVV.

The chain is built from TRBV5-6 and TRBJ2-1; D is unclear. V lost 4 bases and J 2 bases, leaving 7 bases between the germline ends. The CDR3 is made up of 13 amino acids. Germline V gene data show CDR1 as SGHDT and CDR2 as YYEEEE. The CDR3 coding sequence is TGTGCCAGCAGCCAGACACCCTACAATGAGCAGTTCTTC. Amino acid sequence: CASSQTPYNEQFF.